The clone carrying this T cell receptor (beta chain) was counted at least ten times. Its antigen is not identified. Germline V lookup: CDR1 SGHTA, CDR2 FQGNSA. Trimming pared 5 bases from V and 3 bases from J, leaving 17 bases between. The CDR3 covers 15 residues. Assembly of TCR beta libraries relied on iRepertoire HTBI primers together with Arm-PCR of CDR3 regions. TCRdb used MiXCR to reprocess the multiplex PCR reads, holding one entry per CDR3 protein. The sample includes approximately 460,000 distinct CDR3 sequences, roughly 15% of them seen just once. Sample time point: newly diagnosed GD, antithyroid drugs for less than 3 months. Scientists built the TCR library using RNA that was extracted from PBMCs. Under American Thyroid Association guidelines, Graves' disease was diagnosed. This record comes from a study of regulatory T cells in long-lasting Graves disease. Findings and caveats of the study: Lower TCR diversity was seen in persistent Graves' patients than in newly diagnosed ones.

These data also featured in a second study, about T cells in Graves' hyperthyroidism and ophthalmopathy.

The sequence came from a young woman with Graves disease. This chain joins TRBV7-2 and TRBJ2-7; possible D gene TRBD2, 6 bases. The sequenced sample was peripheral blood mononuclear cells (PBMCs), obtained at new diagnosis, from a patient treated with antithyroid drugs. CDR3 residues: CASSQGAAGNYEQYF. DNA for the CDR3: TGTGCCAGCAGCCAAGGGGCGGCGGGGAACTACGAGCAGTACTTC.